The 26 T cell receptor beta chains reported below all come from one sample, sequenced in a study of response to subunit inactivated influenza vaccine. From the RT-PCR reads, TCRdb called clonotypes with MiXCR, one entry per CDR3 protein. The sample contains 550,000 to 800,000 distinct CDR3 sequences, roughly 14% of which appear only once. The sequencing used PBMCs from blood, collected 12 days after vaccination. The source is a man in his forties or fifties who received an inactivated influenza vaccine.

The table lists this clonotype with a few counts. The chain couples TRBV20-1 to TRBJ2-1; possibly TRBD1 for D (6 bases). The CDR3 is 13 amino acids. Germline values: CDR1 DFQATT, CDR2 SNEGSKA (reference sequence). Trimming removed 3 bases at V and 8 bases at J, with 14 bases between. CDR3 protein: CSARAGVMHEQFF. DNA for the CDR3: TGCAGTGCTAGGGCAGGGGTTATGCATGAGCAGTTCTTC.

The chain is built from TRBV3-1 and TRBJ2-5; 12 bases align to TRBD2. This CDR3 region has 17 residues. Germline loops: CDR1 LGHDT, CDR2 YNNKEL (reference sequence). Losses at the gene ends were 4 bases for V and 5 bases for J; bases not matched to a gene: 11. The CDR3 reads CASSPRTSGINRETQYF. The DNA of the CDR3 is TGTGCCAGCAGCCCAAGGACTAGCGGGATCAATAGGGAGACCCAGTACTTC.

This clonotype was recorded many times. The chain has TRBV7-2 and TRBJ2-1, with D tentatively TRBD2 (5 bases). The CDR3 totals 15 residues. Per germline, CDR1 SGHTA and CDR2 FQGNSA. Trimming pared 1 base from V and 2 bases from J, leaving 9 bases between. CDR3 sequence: CASSLVEGAYNEQFF. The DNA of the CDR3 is TGTGCCAGCAGCTTAGTAGAGGGCGCCTACAATGAGCAGTTCTTC.

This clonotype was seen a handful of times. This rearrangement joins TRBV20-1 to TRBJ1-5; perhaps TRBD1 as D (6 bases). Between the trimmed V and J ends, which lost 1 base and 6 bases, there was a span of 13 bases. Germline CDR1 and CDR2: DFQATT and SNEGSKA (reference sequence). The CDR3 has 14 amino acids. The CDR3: CSARVSGGRQPQHF. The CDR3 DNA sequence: TGCAGTGCTAGAGTTTCCGGGGGCCGTCAGCCCCAGCATTTT.

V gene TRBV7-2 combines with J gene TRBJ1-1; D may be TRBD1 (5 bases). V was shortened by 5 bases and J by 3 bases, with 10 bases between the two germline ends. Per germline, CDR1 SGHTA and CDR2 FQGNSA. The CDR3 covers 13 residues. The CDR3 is CASSLDTYTEAFF. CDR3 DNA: TGTGCCAGCAGCCTGGACACCTACACTGAAGCTTTCTTT.

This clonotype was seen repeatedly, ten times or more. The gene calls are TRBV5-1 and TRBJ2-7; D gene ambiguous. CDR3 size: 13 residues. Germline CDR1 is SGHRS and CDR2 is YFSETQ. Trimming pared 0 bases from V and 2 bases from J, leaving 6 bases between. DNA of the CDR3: TGCGCCAGCAGCTTGGAAGGCGCCTACGAGCAGTACTTC. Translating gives CASSLEGAYEQYF.

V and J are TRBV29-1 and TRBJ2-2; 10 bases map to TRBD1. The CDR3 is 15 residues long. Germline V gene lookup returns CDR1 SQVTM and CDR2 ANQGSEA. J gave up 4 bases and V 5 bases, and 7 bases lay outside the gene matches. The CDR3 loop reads CSVTRDRGVTGELFF. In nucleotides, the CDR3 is TGCAGCGTTACCCGGGACAGGGGTGTCACCGGGGAGCTGTTTTTT.

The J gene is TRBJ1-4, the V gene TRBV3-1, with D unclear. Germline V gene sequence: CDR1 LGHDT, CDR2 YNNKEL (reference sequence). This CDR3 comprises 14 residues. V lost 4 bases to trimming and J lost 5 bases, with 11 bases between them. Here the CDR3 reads CASSRVSQNEKLFF. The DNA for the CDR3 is TGTGCCAGCAGCCGAGTCAGCCAGAATGAAAAACTGTTTTTT.

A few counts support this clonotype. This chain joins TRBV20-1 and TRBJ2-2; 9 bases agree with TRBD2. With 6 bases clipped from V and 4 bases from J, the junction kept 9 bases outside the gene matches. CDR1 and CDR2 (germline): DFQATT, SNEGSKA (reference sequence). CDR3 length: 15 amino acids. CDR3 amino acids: CSATVGLASTGELFF. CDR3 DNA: TGCAGTGCCACAGTTGGACTAGCGAGCACCGGGGAGCTGTTTTTT.

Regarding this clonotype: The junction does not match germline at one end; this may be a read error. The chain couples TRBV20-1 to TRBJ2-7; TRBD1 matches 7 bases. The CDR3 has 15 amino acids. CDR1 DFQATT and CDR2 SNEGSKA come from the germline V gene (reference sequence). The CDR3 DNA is TGCAGTGCTGGAGAAAGACAGGGCCCCTTCAACGAGCAGTACTTC. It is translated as CSAGERQGPFNEQYF.

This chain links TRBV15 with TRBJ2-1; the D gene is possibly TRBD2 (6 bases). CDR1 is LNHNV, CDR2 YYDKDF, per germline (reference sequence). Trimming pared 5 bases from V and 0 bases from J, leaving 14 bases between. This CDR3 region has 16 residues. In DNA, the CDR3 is TGTGCCACCAGCGCGGAGCGGGCTAGCTCCTACAATGAGCAGTTCTTC. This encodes CATSAERASSYNEQFF.

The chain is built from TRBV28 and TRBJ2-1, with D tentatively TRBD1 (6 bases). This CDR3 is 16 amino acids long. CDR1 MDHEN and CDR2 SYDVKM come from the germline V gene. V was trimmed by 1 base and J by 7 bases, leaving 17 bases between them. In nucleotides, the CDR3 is TGTGCCAGCAGTTTATATGGGACACGGGTTCTGAATGAGCAGTTCTTC. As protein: CASSLYGTRVLNEQFF. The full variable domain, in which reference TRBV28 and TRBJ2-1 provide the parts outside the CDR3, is DVKVTQSSRYLVKRTGEKVFLECVQDMDHENMFWYRQDPGLGLRLIYFSYDVKMKEKGDIPEGYSVSREKKERFSLILESASTNQTSMYLCASSLYGTRVLNEQFFGPGTRLTVL.

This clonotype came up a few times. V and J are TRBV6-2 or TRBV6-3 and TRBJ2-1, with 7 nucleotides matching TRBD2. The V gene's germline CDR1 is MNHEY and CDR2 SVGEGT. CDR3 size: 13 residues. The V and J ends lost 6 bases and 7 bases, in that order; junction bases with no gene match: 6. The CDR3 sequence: CASSASGGNEQFF. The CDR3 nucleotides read TGTGCCAGCAGCGCTAGCGGTGGTAATGAGCAGTTCTTC.

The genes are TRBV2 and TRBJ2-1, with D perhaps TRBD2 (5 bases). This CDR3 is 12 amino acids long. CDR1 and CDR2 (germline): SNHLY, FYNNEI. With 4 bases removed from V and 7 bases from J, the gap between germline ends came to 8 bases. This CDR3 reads CASSGWENEQFF. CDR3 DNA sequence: TGTGCCAGCAGTGGATGGGAGAATGAGCAGTTCTTC.

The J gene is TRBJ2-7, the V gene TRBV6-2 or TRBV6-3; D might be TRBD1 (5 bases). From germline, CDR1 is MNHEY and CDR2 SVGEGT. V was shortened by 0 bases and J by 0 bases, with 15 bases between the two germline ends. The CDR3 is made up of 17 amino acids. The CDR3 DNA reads TGTGCCAGCAGTTACTCGACCAGATTGACAGCCTCCTACGAGCAGTACTTC. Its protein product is CASSYSTRLTASYEQYF.

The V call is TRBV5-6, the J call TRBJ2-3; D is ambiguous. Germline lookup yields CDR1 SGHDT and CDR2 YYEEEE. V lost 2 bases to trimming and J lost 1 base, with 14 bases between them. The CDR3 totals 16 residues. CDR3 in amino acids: CASSLLVEPGTDTQYF. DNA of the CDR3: TGTGCCAGCAGCTTACTTGTAGAACCCGGCACAGATACGCAGTATTTT.

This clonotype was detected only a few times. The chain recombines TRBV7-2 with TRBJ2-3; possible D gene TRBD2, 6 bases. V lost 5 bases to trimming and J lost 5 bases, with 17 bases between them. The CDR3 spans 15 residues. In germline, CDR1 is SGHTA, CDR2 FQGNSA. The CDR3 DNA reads TGTGCCAGCAGCCTCCGAGCGGGTCGCTTAGATACGCAGTATTTT. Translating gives CASSLRAGRLDTQYF.

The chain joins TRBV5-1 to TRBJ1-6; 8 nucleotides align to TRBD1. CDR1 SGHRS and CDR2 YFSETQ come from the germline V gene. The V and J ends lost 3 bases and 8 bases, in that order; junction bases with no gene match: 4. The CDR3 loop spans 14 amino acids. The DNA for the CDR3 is TGCGCCAGCAGCTCCCTGACAGGGGATTCACCCCTCCACTTT. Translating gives CASSSLTGDSPLHF. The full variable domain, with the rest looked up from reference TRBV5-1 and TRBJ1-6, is KAGVTQTPRYLIKTRGQQVTLSCSPISGHRSVSWYQQTPGQGLQFLFEYFSETQRNKGNFPGRFSGRQFSNSRSEMNVSTLELGDSALYLCASSSLTGDSPLHFGNGTRLTVT.

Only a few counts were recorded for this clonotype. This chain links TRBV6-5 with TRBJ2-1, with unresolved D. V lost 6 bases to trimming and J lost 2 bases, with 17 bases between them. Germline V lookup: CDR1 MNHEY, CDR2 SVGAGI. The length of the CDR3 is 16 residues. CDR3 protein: CASSYETRQTYNEQFF. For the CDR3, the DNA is TGTGCCAGCAGCTACGAAACAAGGCAAACCTACAATGAGCAGTTCTTC.

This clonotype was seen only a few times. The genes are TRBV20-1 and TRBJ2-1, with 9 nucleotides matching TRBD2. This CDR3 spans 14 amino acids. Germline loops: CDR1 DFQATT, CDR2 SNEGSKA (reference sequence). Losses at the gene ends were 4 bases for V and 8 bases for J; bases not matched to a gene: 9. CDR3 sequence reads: CSAKGVAGVDEQFF. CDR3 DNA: TGCAGTGCTAAGGGGGTAGCGGGAGTTGATGAGCAGTTCTTC.

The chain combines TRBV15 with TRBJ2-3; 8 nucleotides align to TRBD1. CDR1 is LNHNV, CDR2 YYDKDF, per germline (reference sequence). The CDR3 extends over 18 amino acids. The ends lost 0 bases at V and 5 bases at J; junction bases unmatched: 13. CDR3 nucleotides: TGTGCCACCAGCAGAGAGCTCCCGCGGACAGGGACCGGAGATACGCAGTATTTT. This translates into CATSRELPRTGTGDTQYF.

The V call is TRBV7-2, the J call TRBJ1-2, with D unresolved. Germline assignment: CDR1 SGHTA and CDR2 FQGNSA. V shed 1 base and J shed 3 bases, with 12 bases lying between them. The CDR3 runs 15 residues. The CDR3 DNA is TGTGCCAGCAGCTTAGTCTACTCCCCCGACTATGGCTACACCTTC. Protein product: CASSLVYSPDYGYTF.

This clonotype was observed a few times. CDR3 protein: CASSLGGGRTSNEQFF. Here the CDR3 DNA reads TGCGCCAGCAGCTTGGGAGGTGGCCGTACAAGCAATGAGCAGTTCTTC. The V gene is TRBV5-1, the J gene TRBJ2-1; no definite D call. CDR1 and CDR2 (germline): SGHRS, YFSETQ. Trimming cost V 0 bases and J 6 bases, with 16 bases left between them. This CDR3 has 16 amino acids.

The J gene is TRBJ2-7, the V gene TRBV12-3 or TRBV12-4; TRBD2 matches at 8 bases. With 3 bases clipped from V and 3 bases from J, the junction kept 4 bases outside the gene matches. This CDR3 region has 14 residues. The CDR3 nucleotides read TGTGCCAGCAGTTTCGGGGGGGCGAGCTACGAGCAGTACTTC. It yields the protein CASSFGGASYEQYF.

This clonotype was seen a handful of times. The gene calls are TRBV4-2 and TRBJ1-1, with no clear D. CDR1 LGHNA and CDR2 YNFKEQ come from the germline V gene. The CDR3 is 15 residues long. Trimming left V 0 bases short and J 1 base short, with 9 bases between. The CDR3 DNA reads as TGTGCCAGCAGCCAAGATAAGGGAAAGAACACTGAAGCTTTCTTT. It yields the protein CASSQDKGKNTEAFF.

The CDR3 DNA is TGCAACATACAGGCTCGCCTCACAGATACGCAGTATTTT. Amino acid sequence: CNIQARLTDTQYF. This chain connects TRBV29-1 to TRBJ2-3; a weak D match, TRBD1 (5 bases). Germline V gives CDR1 SQVTM, CDR2 ANQGSEA. This CDR3 has 13 residues.